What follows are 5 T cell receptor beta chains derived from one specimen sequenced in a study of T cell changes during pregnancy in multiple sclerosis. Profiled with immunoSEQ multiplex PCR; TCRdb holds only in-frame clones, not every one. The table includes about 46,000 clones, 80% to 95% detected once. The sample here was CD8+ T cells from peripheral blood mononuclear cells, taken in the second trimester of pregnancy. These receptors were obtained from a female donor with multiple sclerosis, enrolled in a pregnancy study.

The CDR3 DNA sequence: TGCGCCAGCATCTCCAGGGGTATGTGGGGCTACACCTTC. Amino acids: CASISRGMWGYTF. The chain couples TRBV23-1 to TRBJ1-2, with a possible D match to TRBD1 (6 bases). TRBV23-1 is an ORF, and what it does is uncertain. This CDR3 region has 13 residues. V lost 7 bases, J lost 8 bases, and 17 bases lay in between.

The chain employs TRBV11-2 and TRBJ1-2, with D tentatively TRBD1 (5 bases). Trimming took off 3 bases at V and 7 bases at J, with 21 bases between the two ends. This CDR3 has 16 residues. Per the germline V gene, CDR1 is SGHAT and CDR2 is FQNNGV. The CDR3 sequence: CASSLGVAGTVGGYTF. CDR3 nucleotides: TGTGCCAGCAGCTTGGGGGTAGCGGGTACGGTGGGTGGCTACACCTTC. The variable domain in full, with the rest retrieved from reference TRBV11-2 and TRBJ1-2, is EAGVAQSPRYKIIEKRQSVAFWCNPISGHATLYWYQQILGQGPKLLIQFQNNGVVDDSQLPKDRFSAERLKGVDSTLKIQPAKLEDSAVYLCASSLGVAGTVGGYTFGSGTRLTVV.

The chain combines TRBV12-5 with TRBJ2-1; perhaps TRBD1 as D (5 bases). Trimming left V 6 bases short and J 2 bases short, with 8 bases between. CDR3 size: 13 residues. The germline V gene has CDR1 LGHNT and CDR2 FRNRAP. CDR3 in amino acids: CASGMDTYNEQFF. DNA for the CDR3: TGTGCTAGTGGGATGGACACCTACAATGAGCAGTTCTTC.

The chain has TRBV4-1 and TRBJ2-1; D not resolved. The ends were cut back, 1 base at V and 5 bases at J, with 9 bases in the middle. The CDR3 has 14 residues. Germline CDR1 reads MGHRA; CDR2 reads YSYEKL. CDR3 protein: CASSQGTRDNEQFF. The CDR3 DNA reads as TGCGCCAGCAGCCAAGGAACTCGGGACAATGAGCAGTTCTTC.

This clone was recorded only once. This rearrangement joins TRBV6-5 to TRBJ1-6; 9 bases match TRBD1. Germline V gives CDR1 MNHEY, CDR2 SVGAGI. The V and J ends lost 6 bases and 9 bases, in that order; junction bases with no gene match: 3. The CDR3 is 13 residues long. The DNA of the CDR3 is TGTGCCAGCAGGGACAGGGGAGGTTCACCCCTCCACTTT. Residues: CASRDRGGSPLHF.